The text below deals with one T cell receptor (beta chain). The antigen is unknown. The CDR3 consists of 10 residues. The V end lost 11 bases, the J end lost 4 bases, and 6 bases lay between the germline ends. Germline-derived CDR1 and CDR2 are LNHNV and YYDKDF (reference sequence). The sample comes from a study of T cell responses to AZD1222 COVID-19 vaccine. Overall study context: Pooling was applied to second doses at about 4 or about 12 weeks.

Assay: immunoSEQ multiplex PCR; the TCRdb copy retains only in-frame clones and omits some. The sample shows about 130,000 clones, 94% of them seen only once. Findings and caveats of the study: Nearly half of the spike-specific TCRs reportedly recognize variant regions that carry no mutations. Spike-wide vaccine-associated CD4 TCRs dominated at 160-218 and 743-854. Donors were mostly white British, more females; clonal diversity possibly underestimated.

This clonotype was obtained from an adult in good health. The chain links TRBV15 to TRBJ1-3; the D is unclear. The sequencing used peripheral blood, collected on day 0 of AZD1222 vaccination. CDR3 in amino acids: CAPSGNTIYF. The CDR3, as DNA: TGTGCCCCATCGGGAAACACCATATATTTT. Variable domain in full (rest from reference TRBV15 and TRBJ1-3): DAMVIQNPRYQVTQFGKPVTLSCSQTLNHNVMYWYQQKSSQAPKLLFHYYDKDFNNEADTPDNFQSRRPNTSFCFLDIRSPGLGDTAMYLCAPSGNTIYFGEGSWLTVV.